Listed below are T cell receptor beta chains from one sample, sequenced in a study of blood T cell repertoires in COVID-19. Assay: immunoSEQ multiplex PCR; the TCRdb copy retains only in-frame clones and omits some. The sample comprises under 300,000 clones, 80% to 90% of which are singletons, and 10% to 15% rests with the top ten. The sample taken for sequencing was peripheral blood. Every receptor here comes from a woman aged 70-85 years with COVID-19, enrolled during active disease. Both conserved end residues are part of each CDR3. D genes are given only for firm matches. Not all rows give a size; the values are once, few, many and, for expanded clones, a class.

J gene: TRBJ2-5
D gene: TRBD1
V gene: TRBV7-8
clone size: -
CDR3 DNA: TGTGCCACCAGACAGGGCGGAGAGACCCAGTACTTC
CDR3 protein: CATRQGGETQYF

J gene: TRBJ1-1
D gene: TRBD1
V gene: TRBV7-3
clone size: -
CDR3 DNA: TGTGCCAGCAGCTTACCAGGGGGAGGCACTGAAGCTTTCTTT
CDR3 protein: CASSLPGGGTEAFF

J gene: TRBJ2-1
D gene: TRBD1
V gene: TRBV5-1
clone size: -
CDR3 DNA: TGCGCCAGCAGCCCGGGACAGAACAATGAGCAGTTCTTC
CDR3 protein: CASSPGQNNEQFF

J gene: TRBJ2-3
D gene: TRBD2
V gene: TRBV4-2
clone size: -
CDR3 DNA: TGTGCCAGCAGCCAAGTAAGGAGCGGGGGGACCACAGATACGCAGTATTTT
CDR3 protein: CASSQVRSGGTTDTQYF

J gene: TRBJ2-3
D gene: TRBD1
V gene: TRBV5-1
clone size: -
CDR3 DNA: TGCGCCAGCGGACAGGGATTTGGGGCTAGCACAGATACGCAGTATTTT
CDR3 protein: CASGQGFGASTDTQYF

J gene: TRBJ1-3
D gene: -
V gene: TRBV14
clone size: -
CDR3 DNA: TGTGCCAGCAGCCGGGGGACACCTCGGAACGGAAACACCATATATTTT
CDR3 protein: CASSRGTPRNGNTIYF

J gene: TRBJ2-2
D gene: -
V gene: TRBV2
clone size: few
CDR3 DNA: TGTGCCAGCAGTGGGAGAAAGAACACCGGGGAGCTGTTTTTT
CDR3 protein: CASSGRKNTGELFF

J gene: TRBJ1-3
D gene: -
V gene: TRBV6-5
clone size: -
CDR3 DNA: TGTGCCAGCAGACAAAGCTCTGGAAACACCATATATTTT
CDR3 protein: CASRQSSGNTIYF

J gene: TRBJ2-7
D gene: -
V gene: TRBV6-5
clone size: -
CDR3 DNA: TGTGCCAGCAGCCGGGCTTGGAGGGCTTTGTACGAGCAGTACTTC
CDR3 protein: CASSRAWRALYEQYF

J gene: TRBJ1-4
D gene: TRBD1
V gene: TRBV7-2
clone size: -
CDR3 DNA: TGTGCCAGCAGCTTAGAAGGGACAGGGGGAGAAAAACTGTTTTTT
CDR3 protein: CASSLEGTGGEKLFF

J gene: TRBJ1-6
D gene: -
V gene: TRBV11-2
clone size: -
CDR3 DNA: TGTGCCAGCAGCTTGACAGTCTCTGATTCACCCCTCCACTTT
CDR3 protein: CASSLTVSDSPLHF

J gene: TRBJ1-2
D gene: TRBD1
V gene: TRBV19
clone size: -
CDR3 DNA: TGTGCCAGTATGAGGGACAGGGCTAACTATGGCTACACCTTC
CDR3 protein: CASMRDRANYGYTF